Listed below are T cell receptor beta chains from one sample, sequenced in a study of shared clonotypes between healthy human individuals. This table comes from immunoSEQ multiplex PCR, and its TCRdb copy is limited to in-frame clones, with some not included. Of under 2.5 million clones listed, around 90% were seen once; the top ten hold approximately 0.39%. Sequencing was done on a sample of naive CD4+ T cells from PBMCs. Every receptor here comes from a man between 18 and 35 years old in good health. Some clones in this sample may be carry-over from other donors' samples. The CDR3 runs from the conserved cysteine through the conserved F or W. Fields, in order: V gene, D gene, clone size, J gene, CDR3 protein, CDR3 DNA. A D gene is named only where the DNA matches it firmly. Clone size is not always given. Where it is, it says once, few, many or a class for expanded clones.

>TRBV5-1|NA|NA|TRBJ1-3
CASSLDRDGNTIYF
TGCGCCAGCAGCTTGGACAGGGACGGAAACACCATATATTTT
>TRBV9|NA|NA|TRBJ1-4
CASSVGRGGRLEKLFF
TGTGCCAGCAGCGTAGGGCGGGGCGGGCGTCTTGAAAAACTGTTTTTT
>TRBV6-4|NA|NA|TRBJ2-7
CASSDLWAEQYF
TGTGCCAGCAGTGACCTATGGGCAGAGCAGTACTTC
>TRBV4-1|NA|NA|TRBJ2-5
CASSQDLTTHVETQYF
TGCGCCAGCAGCCAAGATTTGACCACGCATGTCGAGACCCAGTACTTC
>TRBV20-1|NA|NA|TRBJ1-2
CSAFGPHTF
TGCAGTGCGTTCGGACCGCACACCTTC
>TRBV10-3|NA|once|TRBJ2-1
CAISLVAAYNEQFF
TGTGCCATCAGCCTTGTGGCGGCCTACAATGAGCAGTTCTTC
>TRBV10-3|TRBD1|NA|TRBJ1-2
CAITSDRATPILVGANYGYTF
TGTGCCATCACCTCAGACAGGGCGACCCCTATCCTGGTCGGAGCTAACTATGGCTACACCTTC
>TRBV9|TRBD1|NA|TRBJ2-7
CARGQGRDEQYF
TGTGCCAGAGGACAGGGGCGCGACGAGCAGTACTTC
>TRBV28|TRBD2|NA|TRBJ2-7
CAAGVGTSVGEQYF
TGTGCCGCGGGGGTAGGGACTAGCGTCGGCGAGCAGTACTTC
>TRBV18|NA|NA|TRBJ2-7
CASSTTGTESYEQYF
TGTGCCAGCTCAACAACCGGGACGGAATCCTACGAGCAGTACTTC
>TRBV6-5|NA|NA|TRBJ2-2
CASSYLHRQYSGELFF
TGTGCCAGCAGTTACCTCCATCGACAGTATTCCGGGGAGCTGTTTTTT
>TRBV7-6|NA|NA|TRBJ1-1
CASSPYAGTEAFF
TGTGCCAGTAGTCCCTACGCGGGGACTGAAGCTTTCTTT
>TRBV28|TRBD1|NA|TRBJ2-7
CASRMGQNYEQYF
TGTGCCAGCAGGATGGGACAGAACTACGAGCAGTACTTC
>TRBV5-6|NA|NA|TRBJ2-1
CASSPSWRGRGNEQFF
TGTGCCAGCAGCCCTAGTTGGAGGGGGCGAGGCAATGAGCAGTTCTTC
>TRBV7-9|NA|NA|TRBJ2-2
CASRTSIDTYTGELFF
TGTGCCAGCAGAACAAGCATAGACACCTACACCGGGGAGCTGTTTTTT
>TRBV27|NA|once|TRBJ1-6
CASSLGNGNYNSPLHF
TGTGCCAGCAGTTTAGGGAACGGAAACTATAATTCACCCCTCCACTTT
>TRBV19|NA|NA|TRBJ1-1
CASSPYPDISEAFF
TGTGCCAGTAGTCCCTACCCGGACATATCCGAAGCTTTCTTT
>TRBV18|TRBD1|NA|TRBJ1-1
CASSWDRPSEAFF
TGTGCCAGCTCCTGGGACAGGCCCTCTGAAGCTTTCTTT
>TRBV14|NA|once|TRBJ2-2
CASSQALYETTNTGELFF
TGTGCCAGCAGCCAAGCTCTGTATGAAACAACGAACACCGGGGAGCTGTTTTTT
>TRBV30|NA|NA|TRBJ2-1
CAWSGFSGYNEQFF
TGTGCCTGGAGTGGTTTTTCGGGGTACAATGAGCAGTTCTTC
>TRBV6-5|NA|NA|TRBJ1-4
CASRRGGDEKLFF
TGTGCCAGCAGAAGAGGGGGAGACGAAAAACTGTTTTTT
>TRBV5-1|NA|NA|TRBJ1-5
CASSLGGPPNQPQHF
TGCGCCAGCAGCTTGGGGGGTCCACCTAATCAGCCCCAGCATTTT
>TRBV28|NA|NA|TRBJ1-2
CASSLTGVPNYGYTF
TGTGCCAGCAGTCTTACGGGAGTACCTAACTATGGCTACACCTTC
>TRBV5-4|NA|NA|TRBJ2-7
CASRRDREAYEQYF
TGTGCCAGCAGGCGCGACAGAGAAGCCTACGAGCAGTACTTC
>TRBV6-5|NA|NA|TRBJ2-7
CASSRSRRGSYEQYF
TGTGCCAGCAGCCGGAGCCGAAGGGGCTCCTACGAGCAGTACTTC
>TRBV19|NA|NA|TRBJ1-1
CASSSLPRGKLGTEAFF
TGTGCCAGTAGTAGTCTACCCAGGGGCAAACTCGGGACTGAAGCTTTCTTT
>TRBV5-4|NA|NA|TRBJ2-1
CASSLRRASYNEQFF
TGTGCCAGCAGCTTGCGGCGGGCTTCCTACAATGAGCAGTTCTTC
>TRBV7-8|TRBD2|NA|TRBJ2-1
CASSPWASSGGVSYNEQFF
TGTGCCAGCAGCCCCTGGGCGTCTAGCGGGGGGGTCTCCTACAATGAGCAGTTCTTC
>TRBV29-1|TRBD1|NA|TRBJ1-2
CSVGSRTGVGYTF
TGCAGCGTCGGATCGCGGACAGGGGTTGGCTACACCTTC
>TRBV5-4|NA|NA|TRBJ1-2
CASSLGVADTYGYTF
TGTGCCAGCAGCTTGGGAGTGGCGGACACATATGGCTACACCTTC
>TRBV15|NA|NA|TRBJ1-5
CATSRERGEGNQPQHF
TGTGCCACCAGCAGAGAGAGAGGAGAGGGGAATCAGCCCCAGCATTTT
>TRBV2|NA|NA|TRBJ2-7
CASKGSGYEQYF
TGTGCCAGCAAGGGCTCGGGATACGAGCAGTACTTC
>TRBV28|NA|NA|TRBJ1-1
CASSLPPGVTPNTEAFF
TGTGCCAGCAGTTTACCCCCCGGGGTGACCCCGAACACTGAAGCTTTCTTT
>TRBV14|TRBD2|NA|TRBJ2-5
CASSPLAGGVETQYF
TGTGCCAGCAGCCCACTAGCGGGAGGCGTGGAGACCCAGTACTTC
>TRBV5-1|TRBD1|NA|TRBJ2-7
CASSPLTGGEGEQYF
TGCGCCAGCAGCCCACTGACAGGGGGCGAAGGGGAGCAGTACTTC
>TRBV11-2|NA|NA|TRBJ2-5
CASSLVMAQETQYF
TGTGCCAGCAGCTTAGTGATGGCGCAAGAGACCCAGTACTTC
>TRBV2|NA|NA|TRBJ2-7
CASSEGGLGRAYEQYF
TGTGCCAGCAGCGAGGGCGGCTTGGGCAGGGCCTACGAGCAGTACTTC
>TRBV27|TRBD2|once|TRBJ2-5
CASSSQGTSGRGETQYF
TGTGCCAGCAGTTCACAGGGAACTAGCGGGAGAGGGGAGACCCAGTACTTC
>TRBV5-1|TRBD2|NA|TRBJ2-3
CASSLVPAGVIRSGTDTQYF
TGCGCCAGCAGCTTGGTGCCGGCGGGAGTTATCCGAAGCGGCACAGATACGCAGTATTTT
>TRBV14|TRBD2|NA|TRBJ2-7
CATRNSGTYEQYF
TGTGCCACCCGGAATAGCGGGACCTACGAGCAGTACTTC
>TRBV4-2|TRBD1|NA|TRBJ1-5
CASSPGTGPQPQHF
TGTGCCAGCAGCCCAGGGACAGGTCCTCAGCCCCAGCATTTT
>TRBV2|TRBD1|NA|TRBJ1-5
CASRGTGLYQPQHF
TGTGCCAGCAGGGGGACAGGCCTTTATCAGCCCCAGCATTTT
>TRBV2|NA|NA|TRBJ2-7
CASSNPLRQSWEQYF
TGTGCCAGCAGTAACCCTCTACGACAGTCCTGGGAGCAGTACTTC
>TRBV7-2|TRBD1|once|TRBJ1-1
CASSPEGTANTEAFF
TGTGCCAGCAGCCCCGAAGGGACAGCGAACACTGAAGCTTTCTTT
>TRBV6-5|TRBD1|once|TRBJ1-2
CASSYGGRGPGYTF
TGTGCCAGCAGTTACGGCGGCAGGGGGCCCGGCTACACCTTC
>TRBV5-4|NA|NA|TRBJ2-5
CASSTGGKETQYF
TGTGCCAGCAGCACCGGGGGCAAAGAGACCCAGTACTTC
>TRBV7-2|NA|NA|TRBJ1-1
CASSLETGNTEAFF
TGTGCCAGCAGCTTAGAGACAGGAAACACTGAAGCTTTCTTT
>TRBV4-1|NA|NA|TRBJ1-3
CASSQGAVSGSGNTIYF
TGCGCCAGCAGCCAAGGGGCAGTATCTGGCTCTGGAAACACCATATATTTT
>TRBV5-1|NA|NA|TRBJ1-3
CASSLGLRNTIYF
TGCGCCAGCAGCTTGGGCCTGCGAAACACCATATATTTT
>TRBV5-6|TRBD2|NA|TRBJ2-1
CASSDGGGSSNEQFF
TGTGCCAGCAGCGACGGCGGCGGGAGCTCCAATGAGCAGTTCTTC
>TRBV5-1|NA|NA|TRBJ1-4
CASSLVAGTNEKLFF
TGCGCCAGCAGCTTGGTTGCGGGCACTAATGAAAAACTGTTTTTT
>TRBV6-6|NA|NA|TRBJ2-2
CASSFPGRNPGELFF
TGTGCCAGCAGTTTCCCGGGACGGAACCCCGGGGAGCTGTTTTTT